The 19 T cell receptor beta chains below all came from one sample that was sequenced in a study of blood T cell repertoires in COVID-19. This table comes from immunoSEQ multiplex PCR, and its TCRdb copy is limited to in-frame clones, with some not included. The table has about 230,000 clones, 86% seen once. The specimen sequenced was peripheral blood. The source of these receptors is a man aged 45-60 years with COVID-19, enrolled during active disease.

The V call is TRBV5-6, the J call TRBJ2-6; 7 bases are shared with TRBD1. The germline gives CDR1 SGHDT, CDR2 YYEEEE. Trimming cost V 1 base and J 3 bases; bases outside gene matches: 10. The CDR3 covers 18 residues. The CDR3 region is CASSLWTGAMIGANVLTF. Written as DNA, the CDR3 is TGTGCCAGCAGCTTGTGGACAGGTGCTATGATTGGGGCCAACGTCCTGACTTTC.

This rearrangement joins TRBV20-1 to TRBJ1-6; no definite D call. The ends were cut back, 3 bases at V and 9 bases at J, with 18 bases in the middle. The CDR3 is 15 amino acids. Germline V CDR1 and CDR2: DFQATT, SNEGSKA (reference sequence). The CDR3 reads CSASLNPPDGSPLHF. CDR3 DNA sequence: TGCAGTGCTAGTTTGAACCCCCCAGATGGTTCACCCCTCCACTTT.

In its sample, this clone was seen a few times. This chain uses TRBV10-3 with TRBJ2-7, with D perhaps matching TRBD1 (5 bases). The CDR3 has 11 residues. Looked up from germline, CDR1 is ENHRY and CDR2 is SYGVKD. The ends were cut back, 10 bases at V and 1 base at J, with 8 bases in the middle. The CDR3 loop is CATRQSYEQYF. CDR3 nucleotides: TGTGCCACCCGACAGTCCTACGAGCAGTACTTC.

The chain is built from TRBV5-6 and TRBJ1-5, with TRBD1 matching over 9 bases. J gave up 5 bases and V 0 bases, and 3 bases lay outside the gene matches. The V gene's germline CDR1 is SGHDT and CDR2 YYEEEE. The CDR3 contains 15 residues. CDR3 sequence reads: CASSLGTGVHQPQHF. The CDR3 DNA reads TGTGCCAGCAGCTTGGGGACAGGGGTTCATCAGCCCCAGCATTTT.

This chain links TRBV7-2 with TRBJ1-3; TRBD1 might be the D (5 bases). CDR1 and CDR2 from the germline V gene are SGHTA and FQGNSA. The V end lost 1 base, the J end lost 9 bases, and 7 bases lay between the germline ends. The CDR3 is 12 amino acids. As DNA, the CDR3 is TGTGCCAGCAGCTTAGGGGGGGTCACCATATATTTT. Translating it yields CASSLGGVTIYF.

V and J are TRBV5-1 and TRBJ2-5; maybe TRBD2 (6 bases). This CDR3 is built from 16 residues. Germline CDR1 and CDR2: SGHRS and YFSETQ. The V and J ends lost 0 bases and 3 bases respectively, with 15 bases between them. CDR3 sequence: CASSLVSASAKETQYF. The CDR3 nucleotides are TGCGCCAGCAGCTTGGTATCGGCTAGCGCAAAAGAGACCCAGTACTTC.

The chain employs TRBV5-8 and TRBJ1-5; D gene unclear. This CDR3 has 14 residues. Looked up from germline, CDR1 is SGHTS and CDR2 is YDEGEE. Deletions cut 0 bases from V and 6 bases from J, with 10 bases between. The CDR3 region has the DNA TGTGCCAGCAGCTTGGCCTGGCAGTTTCAGCCCCAGCATTTT. This sequence encodes CASSLAWQFQPQHF.

This chain links TRBV5-4 with TRBJ2-7; D may be TRBD1 (6 bases). Trimming left V 4 bases short and J 7 bases short, with 15 bases between. The CDR3 contains 13 residues. Germline V lookup: CDR1 SGHNT, CDR2 YYREEE (reference sequence). The CDR3 nucleotides are TGTGCCAGCAGCCCCAGGGGCGCGGTTGAGCAGTACTTC. Its protein product is CASSPRGAVEQYF.

The chain links TRBV9 to TRBJ2-5, with 7 bases identical to TRBD1. The CDR3 loop spans 16 amino acids. The germline gives CDR1 SGDLS, CDR2 YYNGEE. V was clipped by 0 bases and J by 5 bases; unmatched bases: 10. The CDR3: CASSVDGQGVMETQYF. CDR3 sequence (DNA): TGTGCCAGCAGCGTAGATGGCCAGGGGGTGATGGAGACCCAGTACTTC. Variable domain in full (rest from reference TRBV9 and TRBJ2-5): DSGVTQTPKHLITATGQRVTLRCSPRSGDLSVYWYQQSLDQGLQFLIQYYNGEERAKGNILERFSAQQFPDLHSELNLSSLELGDSALYFCASSVDGQGVMETQYFGPGTRLLVL.

The chain has TRBV12-3 or TRBV12-4 and TRBJ1-5, with D possibly TRBD1 on 5 matching bases. This CDR3 is 13 amino acids long. V gave up 1 base and J gave up 5 bases, with 6 bases separating them. CDR3 coding DNA: TGTGCCAGCAGTTTAGTACAGGATCAGCCCCAGCATTTT. Protein product: CASSLVQDQPQHF.

J is TRBJ2-1 and V is TRBV18; 10 bases match TRBD2. The CDR3 is 15 amino acids. Germline values: CDR1 KGHSH, CDR2 LQKENI. J was trimmed by 14 bases and V by 6 bases; bases with no gene match: 16. The CDR3: CASSPASGGGHGEFF. The CDR3 nucleotides are TGTGCCAGCTCCCCCGCCAGCGGGGGGGGCCATGGAGAGTTCTTC.

The chain links TRBV5-6 to TRBJ2-7; 8 positions match TRBD1. The germline CDR1 and CDR2 sequences are SGHDT and YYEEEE. The CDR3 loop spans 15 amino acids. V shed 3 bases, J shed 0 bases, and the junction held 5 bases outside the gene matches. The CDR3 reads CASSWKGQASYEQYF. The CDR3 DNA sequence: TGTGCCAGCAGCTGGAAGGGACAGGCCTCCTACGAGCAGTACTTC.

V and J are TRBV3-1 (or the pseudogene TRBV3-2) and TRBJ1-6, with 10 bases matching TRBD1. Germline values: CDR1 LGHDT, CDR2 YNNKEL (reference sequence). With 4 bases clipped from V and 8 bases from J, the junction kept 2 bases outside the gene matches. The CDR3 is 14 amino acids. The CDR3 DNA follows: TGTGCCAGCAGCCCCGGGACAGGGGATTCACCCCTCCACTTT. The encoded protein is CASSPGTGDSPLHF.

This chain uses TRBV6-5 with TRBJ1-6; TRBD1 might be the D (6 bases). CDR1 is MNHEY, CDR2 SVGAGI, per germline. This CDR3 contains 14 residues. V gave up 5 bases and J gave up 9 bases, with 14 bases separating them. CDR3 sequence: CASSTAGVGSPLHF. The CDR3 DNA is TGTGCCAGCAGTACTGCAGGGGTGGGTTCACCCCTCCACTTT.

The V call is TRBV19, the J call TRBJ2-3, with 10 bases that match TRBD2. Germline V gives CDR1 LNHDA, CDR2 SQIVND (reference sequence). V lost 9 bases, J lost 1 base, and 7 bases stayed unmatched. The CDR3 totals 15 residues. In DNA form, the CDR3 reads TGTGCCAGGGTAGGTGGGACTAGCGGCACAGATACGCAGTATTTT. Amino acid sequence: CARVGGTSGTDTQYF. Together with reference TRBV19 and TRBJ2-3, the CDR3 gives the full variable domain: DGGITQSPKYLFRKEGQNVTLSCEQNLNHDAMYWYRQDPGQGLRLIYYSQIVNDFQKGDIAEGYSVSREKKESFPLTVTSAQKNPTAFYLCARVGGTSGTDTQYFGPGTRLTVL.

This clone appeared a single time. The chain recombines TRBV7-2 with TRBJ2-3; 7 nucleotides align to TRBD2. Trimming removed 2 bases from V and 4 bases from J; junction bases left unmatched: 9. CDR1 is SGHTA and CDR2 is FQGNSA in the germline V gene. The CDR3 totals 16 residues. The CDR3 coding sequence is TGTGCCAGCAGCTTATATCGGGGCAGCGGGGCAGATACGCAGTATTTT. Protein: CASSLYRGSGADTQYF.

The rearrangement uses TRBV28 and TRBJ1-5; 8 bases line up with TRBD1. CDR3 size: 14 residues. J was trimmed by 13 bases and V by 3 bases; bases with no gene match: 11. Germline CDR1 and CDR2: MDHEN and SYDVKM. The CDR3 reads CASSFYRRQGRQHF. CDR3 coding DNA: TGTGCCAGCAGTTTTTACCGTCGACAGGGGCGTCAGCATTTT.

The chain uses TRBV9 and TRBJ1-1, with a possible D match to TRBD1 (6 bases). The V gene's germline CDR1 is SGDLS and CDR2 YYNGEE. V was clipped by 3 bases and J by 4 bases, with 13 bases between them. There are 14 residues in the CDR3. Here the CDR3 reads CASSATGLRTEAFF. The CDR3 coding sequence is TGTGCCAGCAGCGCCACAGGGCTTCGCACTGAAGCTTTCTTT.

The V call is TRBV12-3 or TRBV12-4, the J call TRBJ2-7, with TRBD1 matching over 8 bases. The V segment lost 6 bases and the J segment 3 bases; nucleotides outside the gene matches: 4. CDR3 length: 13 residues. The DNA of the CDR3 is TGTGCCAGCAGGAAGGACAGGGACTACGAGCAGTACTTC. This codes for CASRKDRDYEQYF.